Listed below are T cell receptor beta chains from one sample, sequenced in a study of blood T cell repertoires in COVID-19. The method was immunoSEQ multiplex PCR; TCRdb's version includes in-frame clones alone and lacks a portion of them. This sample yields around 330,000 clones, of which more than 75% are seen a single time; roughly 2.5% belongs to the top ten. The sequencing input was PBMCs or T cells enriched from blood (not recorded which). The receptors derive from a man aged 60 to 75 who had recovered from COVID-19. Both conserved end residues are part of each CDR3. D genes are given only for firm matches. Only part of the rows carry a size: once, few, many, or a class if the clone is expanded.

CDR3 length,D gene,J gene,V gene,clone size,CDR3 protein,CDR3 DNA
13,.,TRBJ1-2,TRBV7-9,.,CASSRDSNYGYTF,TGTGCCAGCAGCAGAGACAGTAACTATGGCTACACCTTC
14,.,TRBJ1-1,TRBV27,.,CASSFQGKAAEAFF,TGTGCCAGCAGTTTTCAGGGCAAGGCGGCTGAAGCTTTCTTT
14,.,TRBJ1-4,TRBV7-9,.,CASSLGSGDEKLFF,TGTGCCAGCAGCTTGGGGTCGGGGGATGAAAAACTGTTTTTT
14,.,TRBJ1-1,TRBV7-9,.,CASSLREGSTEAFF,TGTGCCAGCAGCTTAAGGGAAGGGAGCACTGAAGCTTTCTTT
15,TRBD1,TRBJ1-6,TRBV9,.,CASSVDGQGDSPLHF,TGTGCCAGCAGCGTAGATGGACAGGGGGATTCACCCCTCCACTTT
14,.,TRBJ2-5,TRBV7-9,few,CASSLAGGLETQYF,TGTGCCAGCAGCTTAGCTGGGGGCCTGGAGACCCAGTACTTC
15,.,TRBJ2-3,TRBV18,.,CASSPTREVTDTQYF,TGTGCCAGCTCACCAACGAGGGAGGTCACAGATACGCAGTATTTT
13,TRBD1,TRBJ1-2,TRBV3-1/TRBV3-2,.,CATRGQGDYGYTF,TGTGCCACCCGCGGACAGGGAGACTATGGCTACACCTTC
16,TRBD2,TRBJ2-2,TRBV4-2,.,CASSQDLAGGPGELFF,TGTGCCAGCAGCCAAGATTTAGCGGGGGGGCCCGGGGAGCTGTTTTTT
15,.,TRBJ1-3,TRBV5-1,.,CASSLGSGAGNTIYF,TGCGCCAGCAGCTTGGGATCAGGGGCTGGAAACACCATATATTTT
15,TRBD1,TRBJ2-7,TRBV6-5,.,CASSYSGQGAGEQYF,TGTGCCAGCAGTTACTCGGGCCAGGGGGCGGGGGAGCAGTACTTC